These T cell receptor beta chains were read from a single sample in a study of T-cell reconstitution after alpha-beta-depleted transplantation in children. One entry per CDR3 protein, called by TCRdb with MiXCR from the PCR reads. The top ten clones hold 2% to 3% of a sample with 500,000 or so distinct CDR3 sequences, over 25% of them seen once. This sample comprised PBMCs from the stem cell graft donor, obtained from the stem cell graft. The receptors come from a human donor who donated a stem cell graft to a child with aplastic anemia. Each CDR3 is given without its conserved first and last residue. Fields, in order: J gene, V gene, clone size, CDR3 protein. Expanded clones get a size class; other rows say once, few or many, or leave the size out.

TRBJ2-7,TRBV7-6,.,ASSGTSSGSSYEQY
TRBJ2-4,TRBV7-6,few,ASSLERTGGRGSIQY
TRBJ1-5,TRBV5-5,.,ASSLVSDQPQH
TRBJ2-5,TRBV5-1,.,ASSPGRLIETQY
TRBJ1-6,TRBV12-3/TRBV12-4,few,ASTAYGSLH
TRBJ1-2,TRBV15,.,ATSRDVLTNYGYT
TRBJ2-5,TRBV27,few,ASSLSGQGETQY
TRBJ1-4,TRBV25-1,.,ASSEYRQGEHEKLF
TRBJ1-1,TRBV6-1,.,ASRENRGRYTEAF
TRBJ2-4,TRBV7-9,.,ASSSDRAGKNIQY
TRBJ2-5,TRBV7-2,.,ASSPQLYQETQY
TRBJ1-5,TRBV18,.,ASSPGLSVQPQH
TRBJ2-5,TRBV6-1,.,ASSPLREETQY
TRBJ1-5,TRBV7-2,.,ASSFNWGSGKPQH
TRBJ1-5,TRBV5-1,.,ASRQGEGQPQH
TRBJ1-3,TRBV7-2,.,ASSLVRDGNTIY
TRBJ1-2,TRBV28,.,ASTFRSNGYT
TRBJ2-2,TRBV5-6,few,ASSQGTSKHNTGELF
TRBJ2-6,TRBV27,.,ASSLSPGANVLT
TRBJ1-2,TRBV20-1,few,SARSQPGAGRYGYT
TRBJ2-2,TRBV5-1,few,ASSLDQTGTGELF
TRBJ2-5,TRBV5-1,.,ASSLTTIETQY
TRBJ2-1,TRBV20-1,few,SARSGRFYNEQF
TRBJ1-1,TRBV18,.,ASRKTGMNTEAF
TRBJ2-1,TRBV6-2/TRBV6-3,.,ASSHLDSNNEQF
TRBJ2-1,TRBV20-1,few,SASPQGGSYNEQF
TRBJ1-5,TRBV3-1,.,ASRGAPNQPQH
TRBJ1-1,TRBV12-3/TRBV12-4,.,ASSAQGEGTEAF
TRBJ2-7,TRBV20-1,few,SARGGLARTPYEQY
TRBJ1-4,TRBV6-1,few,ASSQLDSGWRNEKLF
TRBJ2-1,TRBV19,few,ASSIIGFGDEQF
TRBJ1-4,TRBV7-2,.,ASSLRSTNEKLF
TRBJ2-2,TRBV9,few,ASSEGGQINTGELF
TRBJ2-1,TRBV20-1,few,SAREFNGHNEQF
TRBJ2-5,TRBV24-1,few,ATSDPGVSRETQY
TRBJ2-5,TRBV5-1,few,ASSLVYGKETQY
TRBJ2-1,TRBV20-1,.,SATSGSTYNEQF
TRBJ2-1,TRBV6-5,.,ASSYEGTSVNEQF
TRBJ1-1,TRBV12-3/TRBV12-4,.,ASLGWTEAF
TRBJ2-1,TRBV20-1,.,SGEGREREQF
TRBJ1-1,TRBV6-2/TRBV6-3,.,ASSHRGPLGEAF
TRBJ2-1,TRBV25-1,few,ASSDPFRLAGGNEQF
TRBJ2-5,TRBV7-9,.,ASSAGHQGSYQETQY
TRBJ2-7,TRBV6-1,.,ASRRRDRTTYEQY
TRBJ2-7,TRBV5-5,.,ASSPITSGRNEQY
TRBJ2-1,TRBV20-1,few,SARAGGGGYNEQF